Below are 12 T cell receptor beta chains sequenced from a single sample in a study of T cells in Graves' hyperthyroidism and ophthalmopathy. Amplified TCR beta CDR3 regions derived from RNA transcripts. RT-PCR in the first round (using the HTBI primer set) targeted the TCR CDR3. TCRdb redid the calling of the multiplex PCR reads with MiXCR, one entry per CDR3 protein. This table holds around 300,000 distinct CDR3 sequences, roughly 14% found once. Source material: blood. These receptors originate from a woman in her 30s with Graves' hyperthyroidism.

V gene TRBV7-9 combines with J gene TRBJ1-1, with 8 bases matching TRBD1. This CDR3 is built from 14 residues. V lost 1 base, J lost 11 bases, and 9 bases stayed unmatched. From germline, CDR1 is SEHNR and CDR2 FQNEAQ (reference sequence). The CDR3 coding sequence is TGTGCCAGCAGCTTAGACGGGGACAGGAGTGGGGCTTTCTTT. Encoded protein: CASSLDGDRSGAFF. Full variable domain (remainder filled in from reference TRBV7-9 and TRBJ1-1): DTGVSQNPRHKITKRGQNVTFRCDPISEHNRLYWYRQTLGQGPEFLTYFQNEAQLEKSRLLSDRFSAERPKGSFSTLEIQRTEQGDSAMYLCASSLDGDRSGAFFGQGTRLTVV.

The table lists this clonotype with many counts. The chain couples TRBV28 to TRBJ1-2; D is undetermined. This CDR3 is built from 13 residues. Germline lookup yields CDR1 MDHEN and CDR2 SYDVKM. Trimming took 5 bases from V and 13 from J, leaving 20 bases between them. Here the CDR3 DNA reads TGTGCCAGCAGTCGTGACCACGGAAGGTCTCCCACCTTC. It translates to CASSRDHGRSPTF.

This chain links TRBV5-5 with TRBJ2-6, with D unclear. Trimming took off 0 bases at V and 1 base at J, with 8 bases between the two ends. In germline, CDR1 is SGHKS, CDR2 YYEKEE (reference sequence). The length of the CDR3 is 16 residues. CDR3 protein: CASSLGPTSGANVLTF. The CDR3 DNA reads TGTGCCAGCAGCTTGGGACCGACGTCTGGGGCCAACGTCCTGACTTTC.

This clonotype has ten or more counts. The rearrangement links TRBV12-3 or TRBV12-4 to TRBJ2-3; TRBD2 matches at 10 bases. The CDR3 spans 15 residues. With 5 bases clipped from V and 4 bases from J, the junction kept 6 bases outside the gene matches. This CDR3 is CASSDSGRSADTQYF. Written as DNA, the CDR3 is TGTGCCAGCAGTGATAGCGGGAGGTCCGCAGATACGCAGTATTTT.

This clonotype was counted ten times or more. The chain uses TRBV27 and TRBJ2-5, with D perhaps matching TRBD2 (5 bases). This CDR3 region has 14 residues. The germline V and J ends were trimmed by 5 bases and 5 bases, with 15 bases remaining between them. Germline V gene lookup returns CDR1 MNHEY and CDR2 SMNVEV (reference sequence). The CDR3: CASSTHSGAETQYF. In nucleotides, the CDR3 is TGTGCCAGCAGTACACACAGCGGCGCGGAGACCCAGTACTTC.

A note on this clonotype: Because it lacks the conserved phenylalanine or tryptophan at the end, this CDR3 is likely a read error. In DNA, the CDR3 is TGTGCCAGCAGCTTGAACGCCCCCTCAACCTACGAGCAGTACCTC. Protein sequence: CASSLNAPSTYEQYL. The chain couples TRBV5-5 to TRBJ2-7; D gene unclear. The CDR3 sequence is 15 residues long. Trimming took 1 base from V and 2 from J, leaving 13 bases between them. The germline gives CDR1 SGHKS, CDR2 YYEKEE (reference sequence).

J is TRBJ1-5 and V is TRBV6-2 or TRBV6-3, with 7 nucleotides matching TRBD1. Losses at the gene ends were 6 bases for V and 6 bases for J; bases not matched to a gene: 8. The germline V gene encodes CDR1 MNHEY and CDR2 SVGEGT. The CDR3 contains 14 residues. CDR3 amino acids: CASSTGVWSQPQHF. As DNA, the CDR3 is TGTGCCAGCAGCACAGGGGTGTGGAGTCAGCCCCAGCATTTT.

There are a few counts of this clonotype. Being one base from a much bigger clone, this may be a read error. V and J are TRBV20-1 and TRBJ1-2; 9 bases line up with TRBD1. Trimming at V came to 7 bases and at J to 7 bases, leaving 16 bases not matched to a gene. Germline V gene lookup returns CDR1 DFQATT and CDR2 SNEGSKA (reference sequence). CDR3 length: 15 amino acids. The CDR3 nucleotides are TGCAGTGTCATACAGGGGGCACTTCGGCTTGGTGGCTACACCTTC. Its translation is CSVIQGALRLGGYTF.

This clonotype was recorded many times. This chain connects TRBV2 to TRBJ2-7; 11 nucleotides agree with TRBD1. Looked up from germline, CDR1 is SNHLY and CDR2 is FYNNEI. CDR3 length equals 13 residues. V lost 10 bases and J lost 2; bases outside the gene matches: 4. The CDR3 DNA is TGTGCCATCAGGACAGGGGGCCCCTACGAGCAGTACTTC. This gives the protein CAIRTGGPYEQYF.

V and J are TRBV6-5 and TRBJ2-1, with TRBD2 identical over 10 bases. Germline V gene data show CDR1 as MNHEY and CDR2 as SVGAGI. With V trimmed by 2 bases and J by 0 bases, 13 bases remained unmatched. This CDR3 has 20 residues. The CDR3 sequence: CASSYLGGGVAGGSYNEQFF. DNA of the CDR3: TGTGCCAGCAGTTACCTCGGGGGAGGGGTAGCGGGAGGCTCCTACAATGAGCAGTTCTTC.

There are a few counts of this clonotype. This chain connects TRBV15 to TRBJ1-2; the match to TRBD1 covers 10 bases. Germline values: CDR1 LNHNV, CDR2 YYDKDF (reference sequence). J was trimmed by 4 bases and V by 4 bases; bases with no gene match: 12. The CDR3 has 17 residues. CDR3 sequence: CATSNDGGQGYSYGYTF. The DNA for the CDR3 is TGTGCCACCAGCAATGATGGGGGACAGGGGTACAGCTATGGCTACACCTTC.

This clonotype was seen a handful of times. The junction departs from the called germline gene at one end, perhaps through a read error. CDR3 residues: CASSQGEGALF. For the CDR3, the DNA is TGTGCCAGCAGCCAAGGCGAGGGAGCTCTCTTT. The J gene is TRBJ1-1, the V gene TRBV3-1; D gene ambiguous. Germline lookup yields CDR1 LGHDT and CDR2 YNNKEL (reference sequence). This CDR3 has 11 residues. The whole variable domain, filled in from reference TRBV3-1 and TRBJ1-1, reads DTAVSQTPKYLVTQMGNDKSIKCEQNLGHDTMYWYKQDSKKFLKIMFSYNNKELIINETVPNRFSPKSPDKAHLNLHINSLELGDSAVYFCASSQGEGALFGQGTRLTVV.